The clone carrying this T cell receptor (beta chain) was counted many times. No antigen is known for it. After removal of 4 bases from V and 7 bases from J, the junction contained 7 bases not matched to a gene. Germline V gene lookup returns CDR1 LGHNA and CDR2 YSLEER. This CDR3 has 15 amino acids. This sample is part of a study of cytotoxic CD8 clonotypes in ibrutinib-treated CLL. Generated by immunoSEQ multiplex PCR, the TCRdb table keeps only in-frame clones and is missing some. This sample carries some 46,000 clones, roughly three quarters of them seen once, and the ten largest clones take around an eighth. Study results and limitations: Against age-matched healthy donors, baseline clonality ran higher and tracked circulating CD8+ T-cell counts. Clonality grew at ibrutinib response; at progression, it decreased back toward baseline. Sampling times, which were not matched between the groups, differed between sustained-remission patients and progressing patients.

The gene calls are TRBV4-3 and TRBJ2-2; 9 bases align to TRBD2. The material was PBMCs, obtained after 12 months of ibrutinib treatment. The source is a human donor with chronic lymphocytic leukemia. The CDR3 spells CASSPSGVLGGELFF. For the CDR3, the DNA is TGCGCCAGCAGCCCTAGCGGGGTGCTCGGCGGGGAGCTGTTTTTT.